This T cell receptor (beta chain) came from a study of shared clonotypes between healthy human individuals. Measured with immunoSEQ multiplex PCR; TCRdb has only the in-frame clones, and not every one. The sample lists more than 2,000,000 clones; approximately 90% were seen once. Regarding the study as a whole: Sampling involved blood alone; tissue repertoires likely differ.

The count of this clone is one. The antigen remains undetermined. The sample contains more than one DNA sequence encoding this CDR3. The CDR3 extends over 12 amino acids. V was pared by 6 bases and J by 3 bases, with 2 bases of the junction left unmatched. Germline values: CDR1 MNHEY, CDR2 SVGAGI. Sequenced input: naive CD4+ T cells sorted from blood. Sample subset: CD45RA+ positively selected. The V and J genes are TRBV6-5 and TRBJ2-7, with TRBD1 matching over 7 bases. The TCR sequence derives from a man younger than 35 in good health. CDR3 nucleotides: TGTGCCAGCAGGACAGGGAGCTACGAGCAGTACTTC. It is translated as CASRTGSYEQYF.